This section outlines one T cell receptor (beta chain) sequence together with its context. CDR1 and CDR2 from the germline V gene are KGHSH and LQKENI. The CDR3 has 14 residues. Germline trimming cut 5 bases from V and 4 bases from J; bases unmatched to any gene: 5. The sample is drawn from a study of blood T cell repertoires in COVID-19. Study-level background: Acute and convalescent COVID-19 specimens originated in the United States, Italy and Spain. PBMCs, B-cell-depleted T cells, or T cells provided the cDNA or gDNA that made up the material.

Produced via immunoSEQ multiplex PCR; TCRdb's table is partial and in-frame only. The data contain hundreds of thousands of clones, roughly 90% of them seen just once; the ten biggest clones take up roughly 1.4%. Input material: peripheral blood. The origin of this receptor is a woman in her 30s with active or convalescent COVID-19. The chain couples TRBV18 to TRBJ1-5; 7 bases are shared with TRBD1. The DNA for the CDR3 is TGTGCCAGCTCATCGACAGGGTTAAATCAGCCCCAGCATTTT. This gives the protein CASSSTGLNQPQHF.